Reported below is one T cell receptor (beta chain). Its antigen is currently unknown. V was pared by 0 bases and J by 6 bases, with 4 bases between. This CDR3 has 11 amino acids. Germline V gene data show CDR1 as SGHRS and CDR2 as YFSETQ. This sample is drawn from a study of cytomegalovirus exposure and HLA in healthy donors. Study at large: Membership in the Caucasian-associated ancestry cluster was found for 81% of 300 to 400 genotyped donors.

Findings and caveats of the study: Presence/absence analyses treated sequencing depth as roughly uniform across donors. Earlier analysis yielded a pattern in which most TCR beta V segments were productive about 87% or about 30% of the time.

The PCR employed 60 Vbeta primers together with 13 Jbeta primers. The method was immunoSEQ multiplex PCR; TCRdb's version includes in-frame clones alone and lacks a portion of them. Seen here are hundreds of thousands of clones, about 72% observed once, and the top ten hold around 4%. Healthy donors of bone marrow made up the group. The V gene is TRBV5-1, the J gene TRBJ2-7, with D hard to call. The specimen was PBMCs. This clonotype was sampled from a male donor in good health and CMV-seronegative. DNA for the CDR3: TGCGCCAGCAGCTTGGCGAGCGAGCAGTACTTC. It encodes CASSLASEQYF.